The 10 T cell receptor beta chains below come from one sample, sequenced in a study of T cells after posttransplantation cyclophosphamide. Generated by immunoSEQ multiplex PCR, the TCRdb table keeps only in-frame clones and is missing some. Observed in the sample are 20,000 to 30,000 clones, none of them singletons. Source material: PBMCs. Receptor source: a woman aged 50 to 65 in good health, CMV-negative, and a related stem cell transplant donor.

This clone appeared many times. The chain joins TRBV27 to TRBJ1-6, with 8 bases that match TRBD1. The CDR3 is 17 amino acids. The trim removed 0 bases at V and 7 bases at J, leaving 8 bases unmatched. CDR1 MNHEY and CDR2 SMNVEV come from the germline V gene (reference sequence). CDR3 sequence (DNA): TGTGCCAGCAGTTTATCGATTGCAGGGGGCTGGAATTCACCCCTCCACTTT. Amino acid sequence: CASSLSIAGGWNSPLHF.

This clone was seen at least ten times. The chain uses TRBV14 and TRBJ2-1; D ambiguous. Germline V CDR1 and CDR2: SGHDN, FVKESK. V lost 4 bases and J lost 4, with 17 bases in between. This CDR3 spans 16 amino acids. The CDR3 reads CASSLLYFNPYNEQFF. The CDR3 region has the DNA TGTGCCAGCAGCCTCCTTTACTTTAACCCATACAATGAGCAGTTCTTC.

This clone was counted ten times or more. This may be a read error: a much more frequent sequence differs by one nucleotide. This sequence joins TRBV19 and TRBJ1-1; weak D call: TRBD1 (6 bases). The CDR3 contains 14 residues. The germline V gene encodes CDR1 LNHDA and CDR2 SQIVND (reference sequence). With 5 bases removed from V and 5 bases from J, the gap between germline ends came to 15 bases. This chain's CDR3 is CASSSGIGGTEAFF. In DNA, the CDR3 is TGTGCCAGTAGTTCCGGGATAGGGGGAACTGAAGCTTTCTTT.

There are many counts of this clone. CDR3 in amino acids: CASSPRTGDEAFF. DNA for the CDR3: TGTGCCAGCTCACCGCGGACAGGGGATGAAGCTTTCTTT. The V and J genes are TRBV18 and TRBJ1-1, with 9 positions matching TRBD1. The CDR3 length is 13 residues. V was clipped by 3 bases and J by 7 bases; unmatched bases: 3. CDR1 KGHSH and CDR2 LQKENI come from the germline V gene. Full variable domain (remainder filled in from reference TRBV18 and TRBJ1-1): NAGVMQNPRHLVRRRGQEARLRCSPMKGHSHVYWYRQLPEEGLKFMVYLQKENIIDESGMPKERFSAEFPKEGPSILRIQQVVRGDSAAYFCASSPRTGDEAFFGQGTRLTVV.

This clone was seen ten or more times. The chain couples TRBV11-2 to TRBJ2-5, with a possible D match to TRBD1 (5 bases). Germline V CDR1 and CDR2: SGHAT, FQNNGV. V was pared by 3 bases and J by 4 bases, with 18 bases between. The length of the CDR3 is 16 residues. CDR3 residues: CASSLGTGRPGETQYF. The DNA of the CDR3 is TGTGCCAGCAGCTTGGGCACAGGTCGGCCGGGAGAGACCCAGTACTTC.

This clone was seen ten or more times. The V gene is TRBV30, the J gene TRBJ1-2, with D possibly TRBD1 on 6 matching bases. The germline CDR1 and CDR2 sequences are GTSNPN and SVGIG (reference sequence). The CDR3 is made up of 14 amino acids. V was shortened by 5 bases and J by 4 bases, with 17 bases between the two germline ends. For the CDR3, the DNA is TGTGCCTGGCGCCGGGGACAAGTCTTCTATGGCTACACCTTC. Encoded protein: CAWRRGQVFYGYTF.

This clone was detected ten times or more. The chain combines TRBV7-2 with TRBJ2-4; tentatively, D is TRBD2 (6 bases). Germline V gene lookup returns CDR1 SGHTA and CDR2 FQGNSA. Trimming took 5 bases from V and 6 from J, leaving 20 bases between them. CDR3 length: 16 residues. CDR3 amino acids: CASSKRPTGRTNIQYF. For the CDR3, the DNA is TGTGCCAGCAGCAAAAGACCGACGGGGAGGACAAACATTCAGTACTTC.

This clone was counted a few times. An end of the junction does not agree with germline; a read error may underlie this. The V and J genes are TRBV4-1 and TRBJ1-5, with D possibly being TRBD1 (5 bases). Germline V gives CDR1 MGHRA, CDR2 YSYEKL. The CDR3 runs to 15 residues. CDR3 amino acids: CASSQDGAVNQPQHF. The CDR3 region has the DNA TGTGCCAGCAGCCAAGATGGGGCAGTAAATCAGCCCCAGCATTTT.

This clone came up many times. The J gene is TRBJ2-1, the V gene TRBV7-2, with 12 bases aligning to TRBD2. This CDR3 comprises 16 residues. The V and J ends lost 2 bases and 8 bases, in that order; junction bases with no gene match: 7. Germline V gives CDR1 SGHTA, CDR2 FQGNSA. CDR3 nucleotide sequence: TGTGCCAGCAGCTTAAGGCTAGCGGGGGGGGCTGATGAGCAGTTCTTC. Encoded protein: CASSLRLAGGADEQFF. Supplemented by reference TRBV7-2 and TRBJ2-1, the full variable domain reads GAGVSQSPSNKVTEKGKDVELRCDPISGHTALYWYRQSLGQGLEFLIYFQGNSAPDKSGLPSDRFSAERTGGSVSTLTIQRTQQEDSAVYLCASSLRLAGGADEQFFGPGTRLTVL.

This clone showed up many times. This chain joins TRBV6-6 and TRBJ1-2, with 11 bases fitting TRBD1. The J segment lost 3 bases and the V segment lost 5 bases, leaving 5 bases of the junction unmatched. The germline V gene encodes CDR1 MNHNY and CDR2 SVGAGI (reference sequence). The CDR3 is 15 residues long. The CDR3 coding sequence is TGTGCCAGCAGTGACTTGGGACAGGGGGACTATGGCTACACCTTC. Its protein is CASSDLGQGDYGYTF.